These T cell receptor beta chains were read from a single sample in a study of T cell responses to AZD1222 COVID-19 vaccine. Method: immunoSEQ multiplex PCR; TCRdb's copy keeps in-frame clones and lacks some. The table has 130,000 to 150,000 clones, 85% to 90% seen once. The sequencing here drew on peripheral blood, taken on day 0 of AZD1222 vaccination. Source of these receptors: an adult in good health. Both conserved end residues are part of each CDR3. The D gene is left open where the match is weak. Clone size appears in some rows only: once, few, many, or a class for an expanded clone.

v_gene	d_gene	abundance	j_gene	CDR3nt	CDR3aa
TRBV7-2	NA	NA	TRBJ1-2	TGTGCCAGCAGCTTAGTGTCCGGGGGTGGCTACACCTTC	CASSLVSGGGYTF
TRBV7-3	NA	NA	TRBJ2-5	TGTGCCAGCAGCTCAGAGGGTGAGACCCAGTACTTC	CASSSEGETQYF
TRBV30	TRBD1	once	TRBJ1-3	TGTGCCTGGAGTGGTCTGGGACAGGGCGTCTCTGGAAACACCATATATTTT	CAWSGLGQGVSGNTIYF
TRBV5-1	NA	NA	TRBJ1-2	TGCGCCAGCAGCTTGGTTCCAAACTATGGCTACACCTTC	CASSLVPNYGYTF
TRBV2	NA	NA	TRBJ1-2	TGTGCCAGCGTGGAAGCTTATGGCTACACCTTC	CASVEAYGYTF
TRBV12-3/TRBV12-4	NA	NA	TRBJ2-3	TGTGCCAGCAGTTTGCCCCGGACAGATACGCAGTATTTT	CASSLPRTDTQYF
TRBV2	NA	NA	TRBJ2-3	TGTGCCAGCACCAGGGCTAGCGGCACAGATACGCAGTATTTT	CASTRASGTDTQYF
TRBV27	NA	NA	TRBJ1-1	TGTGCCAGCAGTTTCGATACGAACACTGAAGCTTTCTTT	CASSFDTNTEAFF
TRBV24-1	NA	NA	TRBJ1-2	TGTGCCACCAGTGACACGACAACGAACTATGGCTACACCTTC	CATSDTTTNYGYTF
TRBV2	NA	once	TRBJ1-6	TGTGCCAGCACCCGGGCCCCAAGTACACCCCTCCACTTT	CASTRAPSTPLHF
TRBV13	TRBD2	once	TRBJ2-7	TGTGCCAGCAGCTATGAGGGAGGGCTAACCTACGAGCAGTACTTC	CASSYEGGLTYEQYF
TRBV10-3	NA	NA	TRBJ1-1	TGTGCCATCAAAGGCACGGCGCCTGAAGCTTTCTTT	CAIKGTAPEAFF
TRBV7-9	TRBD1	NA	TRBJ1-3	TGTGCCAGCAGCGCGGGACAGCCGAGCTCTGGAAACACCATATATTTT	CASSAGQPSSGNTIYF
TRBV29-1	NA	NA	TRBJ2-7	TGCAGCGTTGTAGGTGGAAGGGTATCCTACGAGCAGTACTTC	CSVVGGRVSYEQYF
TRBV28	NA	NA	TRBJ2-1	TGTGCCAGCAGTCCCCGTGCTTGGGGAAAGCGTGGTGAGCAGTTCTTC	CASSPRAWGKRGEQFF
TRBV27	NA	NA	TRBJ1-1	TGTGCCAGCAGTTTAGGGCAGGCGAACACTGAAGCTTTCTTT	CASSLGQANTEAFF
TRBV25-1	NA	NA	TRBJ2-2	TGTGCCAGCACAGAGTTCAACGGTGCCGGGGAGCTGTTTTTT	CASTEFNGAGELFF
TRBV19	TRBD1	once	TRBJ2-1	TGTGCCAGTAGTATGGCCGGGACAGGGGGCCAGAATGAGCAGTTCTTC	CASSMAGTGGQNEQFF
TRBV13	NA	once	TRBJ1-1	TGTGCCAGCAGCTATAGGGGTAAGTCTTCGGCTTTCTTT	CASSYRGKSSAFF
TRBV2	NA	NA	TRBJ2-7	TGTGCCACCATGAGGGGGGGGGCCCTGTTGGAGCAGTACTTC	CATMRGGALLEQYF
TRBV5-1	NA	NA	TRBJ2-3	TGCGCCAGCAATTCCGGGGGTGCTAGCACAGATACGCAGTATTTT	CASNSGGASTDTQYF
TRBV7-9	NA	NA	TRBJ2-6	TGTGCCAGCAGCTCGACCCCTCACAGGGCCTTGGCTGGGGCCAACGTCCTGACTTTC	CASSSTPHRALAGANVLTF
TRBV2	TRBD2	NA	TRBJ2-1	TGTGCCAGCAAGCGGGAGGGTTCTGAGCAGTTCTTC	CASKREGSEQFF
TRBV29-1	NA	NA	TRBJ2-5	TGCAGCGTTGGGTTGAGAGGCGAGACCCAGTACTTC	CSVGLRGETQYF
TRBV28	TRBD1	NA	TRBJ1-2	TGTGCCAGCAGTTCGACAGGGGCCCTTCCAGACTATGGCTACACCTTC	CASSSTGALPDYGYTF
TRBV4-1	NA	NA	TRBJ2-7	TGCGCCAGCAGCCAAGCCATCGCCCCGGGGGAGCAGTACTTC	CASSQAIAPGEQYF
TRBV3-1/TRBV3-2	NA	NA	TRBJ1-2	TGTGCCAGCAGCCAAGGTACTACTATCTTC	CASSQGTTIF
TRBV27	NA	NA	TRBJ2-1	TGTGCCAGCAGTTTATCGGCCGGGGGCTTTGAGCAGTTCTTC	CASSLSAGGFEQFF
TRBV27	NA	NA	TRBJ2-3	TGTGCCAGCAGCCCTAGAGGGCAGTATTTT	CASSPRGQYF
TRBV27	NA	NA	TRBJ1-2	TGTGCCAGCAGTTTATCCGACCCAGGAGGCGATGGCTACACCTTC	CASSLSDPGGDGYTF
TRBV13	NA	NA	TRBJ1-1	TGTGCCAGCAGCTCCTTCGCGGAACCAAACACTGAAGCTTTCTTT	CASSSFAEPNTEAFF
TRBV5-5	NA	NA	TRBJ1-2	TGTGCCAGCAGCTTGTCCCCGCGCCGGGATGGCTACACCTTC	CASSLSPRRDGYTF
TRBV5-4	TRBD1	NA	TRBJ1-1	TGTGCCAGCAGCTTGTGGACAGGGGGCGCCGGCACTGAAGCTTTCTTT	CASSLWTGGAGTEAFF
TRBV13	NA	NA	TRBJ2-6	TGTGCCAGCAGCTTATATGCCTCTGGGGCCAACGTCCTGACTTTC	CASSLYASGANVLTF
TRBV3-1/TRBV3-2	NA	NA	TRBJ1-6	TGTGCCAGCAGCCACCCTACAGTAAACTATAATTCACCCCTCCACTTT	CASSHPTVNYNSPLHF
TRBV5-1	TRBD2	NA	TRBJ2-6	TGCGCCAGCAGCTATCTTAGCGGGGGGGCATCTGGGGCCAACGTCCTGACTTTC	CASSYLSGGASGANVLTF
TRBV6-6	TRBD1	NA	TRBJ1-1	TGTGCCAGTGGCGGACAGGGAGGGCCTGAAGCTTTCTTT	CASGGQGGPEAFF
TRBV3-1/TRBV3-2	NA	few	TRBJ2-7	TGTGCCAGCAGCCCTGAGACTTGGACCGAGCAGTACTTC	CASSPETWTEQYF
TRBV5-4	TRBD2	NA	TRBJ2-1	TGTGCCAGCAGCCCTTCTAGCGGGGGGTCCTACAATGAGCAGTTCTTC	CASSPSSGGSYNEQFF
TRBV2	TRBD2	once	TRBJ2-5	TGTGCCAGCAGTGGGCGGGAGGGGAAAGAGACCCAGTACTTC	CASSGREGKETQYF
TRBV28	NA	NA	TRBJ1-5	TGTGCCAGCAGTTTAACGGTTTCAAATCAGCCCCAGCATTTT	CASSLTVSNQPQHF
TRBV6-6	NA	NA	TRBJ1-5	TGTGCCAGCAGTTACTCGCAGACCAGAAATCAGCCCCAGCATTTT	CASSYSQTRNQPQHF
TRBV9	NA	NA	TRBJ2-7	TGTGCCAGCAGCCCAGGGATTGGGGACCTGGGAACCTACGAGCAGTACTTC	CASSPGIGDLGTYEQYF
TRBV12-3/TRBV12-4	NA	NA	TRBJ1-2	TGTGCCAGCAGTTTAGGAGCTAACTATGGCTACACCTTC	CASSLGANYGYTF
TRBV5-4	NA	NA	TRBJ1-2	TGTGCCAGCAACCCCAGCGGAGGGGTGGGCTATGGCTACACCTTC	CASNPSGGVGYGYTF
TRBV5-1	NA	NA	TRBJ1-2	TGCGCCAGCAGCTTGCGTAACAGGGAGGGCTACACCTTC	CASSLRNREGYTF